A selection of T cell receptor beta chains follows, all from one sample in a study of cytomegalovirus exposure and HLA in healthy donors. The repertoire was sequenced with immunoSEQ multiplex PCR; TCRdb's copy has only in-frame clones and lacks some. In the table there are some 150,000 clones, roughly 80% of which are singletons. Sequencing input: PBMCs. Every receptor here comes from a man aged 35 to 55 in good health and CMV-seronegative. Each CDR3 is given with its conserved first and last residue. The D gene is left open where the match is weak. Rows give clone size only sometimes, using once, few, many, or a class for an expanded clone.

-,-,TRBV28,TRBJ2-5,TGTGCCAGCAGAGGGACACCCCAAGAGACCCAGTACTTC,CASRGTPQETQYF
-,-,TRBV19,TRBJ1-2,TGTGCCAGTAGTATAGTGGAAGGACAATATAATGGCTACACCTTC,CASSIVEGQYNGYTF
-,-,TRBV5-1,TRBJ1-4,TGCGCCAGCAGCTTGGTTCGAGGGGGTTGGGAAAAACTGTTTTTT,CASSLVRGGWEKLFF
TRBD1,-,TRBV7-2,TRBJ1-1,TGTGCCAGCAGCTTAGGGCAGGGGGTTATGAACACTGAAGCTTTCTTT,CASSLGQGVMNTEAFF
TRBD1,-,TRBV9,TRBJ2-2,TGTGCCAGCAGCACGGGACAGGGGGCAGGGGAGCTGTTTTTT,CASSTGQGAGELFF
TRBD1,-,TRBV7-9,TRBJ1-2,TGTTCCAGCAGCCCAGGGGGCCGGGGCTACACCTTC,CSSSPGGRGYTF
-,-,TRBV30,TRBJ2-3,TGTGCCTGGACAACCGGCTCAGGGGGGCCTTGGGATACGCAGTATTTT,CAWTTGSGGPWDTQYF
TRBD1,-,TRBV27,TRBJ2-1,TGTGCCAGCAGTTCAGGACAGGGGTTATACAATGAGCAGTTCTTC,CASSSGQGLYNEQFF
-,-,TRBV6-5,TRBJ2-1,TGTGCCAGCAGTTACTTGGACAGCTACAATGAGCAGTTCTTC,CASSYLDSYNEQFF
-,-,TRBV7-9,TRBJ1-2,TGTGCCAGCAGCCGTTTGGGGACTAAGGGCGGCTACACCTTC,CASSRLGTKGGYTF
TRBD2,-,TRBV2,TRBJ2-5,TGTGCCAGTCGCGGGGGGCTGGAGACCCAGTACTTC,CASRGGLETQYF
-,-,TRBV5-1,TRBJ1-1,TGCGCCAGCAGCTTGGGGGACTCCGAACAGAGGAACAGTGAAGCTTTCTTT,CASSLGDSEQRNSEAFF
-,once,TRBV13,TRBJ1-2,TGTGCCAGCAGCCCTCGGACAAGGAACTATGGCTACACCTTC,CASSPRTRNYGYTF
-,-,TRBV28,TRBJ1-2,TGTGCCAGCAGCAAAATCCAAGGTGGGGCCCTTAACTATGGCTACACCTTC,CASSKIQGGALNYGYTF
-,once,TRBV13,TRBJ1-3,TGTGCCAGCAGTTTACGACAGAGCTCTGGAAACACCATATATTTT,CASSLRQSSGNTIYF
-,-,TRBV6-5,TRBJ2-7,TGTGCCAGCAGTTACCAGGACAGTTACGAGCAGTACTTC,CASSYQDSYEQYF
-,-,TRBV11-2,TRBJ2-3,TGTGCCAGCGGCCCCGAATGGAGCACAGATACGCAGTATTTT,CASGPEWSTDTQYF
-,once,TRBV9,TRBJ2-7,TGTGCCAGCACCAAGTCCGACTACTCCTACGAGCAGTACTTC,CASTKSDYSYEQYF
-,-,TRBV19,TRBJ2-5,TGTGCCAGTAGAAACAGGGCCCTGGGGGAGACCCAGTACTTC,CASRNRALGETQYF
TRBD1,-,TRBV7-9,TRBJ1-1,TGTGCCAGCAGTCGGGACAGGGGATCCCCCGAAGCTTTCTTT,CASSRDRGSPEAFF
-,-,TRBV30,TRBJ2-7,TGTGCCTGGAGGGAGCTATACGAGCAGTACTTC,CAWRELYEQYF
TRBD2,-,TRBV6-6,TRBJ2-7,TGTGCCAGTAGCGGGGTGGTCTACGAGCAGTACTTC,CASSGVVYEQYF
-,-,TRBV5-4,TRBJ1-1,TGTGCCAGCGCAGTAGACAGGAACACTGAAGCTTTCTTT,CASAVDRNTEAFF
-,-,TRBV5-1,TRBJ2-3,TGCGCCAGCAGCTTGCGACAGCTTTCTCTAACAGATACGCAGTATTTT,CASSLRQLSLTDTQYF
TRBD1,-,TRBV5-6,TRBJ2-5,TGTGCCAGCAGCTTATGGACAGGGCAAGAGACCCAGTACTTC,CASSLWTGQETQYF
-,-,TRBV6-5,TRBJ2-5,TGTGCCAGCAGTTACTCCGGGGAGGAGACCCAGTACTTC,CASSYSGEETQYF